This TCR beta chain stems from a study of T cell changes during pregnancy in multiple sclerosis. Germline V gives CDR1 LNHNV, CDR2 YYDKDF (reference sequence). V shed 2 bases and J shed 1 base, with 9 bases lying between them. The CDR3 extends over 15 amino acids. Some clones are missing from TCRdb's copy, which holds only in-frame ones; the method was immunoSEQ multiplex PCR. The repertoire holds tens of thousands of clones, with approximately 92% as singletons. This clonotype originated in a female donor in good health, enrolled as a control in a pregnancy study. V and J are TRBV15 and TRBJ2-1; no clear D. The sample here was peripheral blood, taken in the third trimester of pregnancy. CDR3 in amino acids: CATSRLSSSYNEQFF. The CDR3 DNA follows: TGTGCCACCAGCAGACTAAGTAGTTCCTACAATGAGCAGTTCTTC.